A selection of T cell receptor beta chains follows, all from one sample in a study of early T cells in non-severe SARS-CoV-2 infection. Each CDR3 protein is one row after TCRdb ran MiXCR on the 5' RACE reads. The sample includes fewer than 55,000 distinct CDR3 sequences, roughly 7% of them seen just once. The material sequenced was whole blood. All receptors come from an adult who was a healthcare worker with PCR-confirmed SARS-CoV-2 infection or an uninfected control (not recorded which). CDR3s include the opening cysteine and the closing phenylalanine or tryptophan. A D gene is named only where the DNA matches it firmly. The size of a clone is reported for some rows only, either as once, few or many, or as a class for expanded clones.

d_call: .; clone_size: few; cdr3_length: 15; v_call: TRBV18; j_call: TRBJ1-1; cdr3_nt: TGTGCCAGCTCCCCGTTAGACAGGACCAACACTGAAGCTTTCTTT; cdr3_aa: CASSPLDRTNTEAFF
d_call: .; clone_size: .; cdr3_length: 14; v_call: TRBV7-2; j_call: TRBJ1-1; cdr3_nt: TGTGCCAGCAGCTTGGGGGCCCTGAACACTGAAGCTTTCTTT; cdr3_aa: CASSLGALNTEAFF
d_call: .; clone_size: .; cdr3_length: 15; v_call: TRBV28; j_call: TRBJ2-7; cdr3_nt: TGTGCCAGCACCCTCACAGCTGGGGCCGCCTACGAGCAGTACTTC; cdr3_aa: CASTLTAGAAYEQYF
d_call: .; clone_size: many; cdr3_length: 15; v_call: TRBV4-3; j_call: TRBJ1-4; cdr3_nt: TGCGCCAGCAGCCAATTATTGGAGCGCAATGAAAAACTGTTTTTT; cdr3_aa: CASSQLLERNEKLFF
d_call: .; clone_size: few; cdr3_length: 16; v_call: TRBV28; j_call: TRBJ1-3; cdr3_nt: TGTGCCAGCAGTATAACCTCCCCAGGGTCTGGAAACACCATATATTTT; cdr3_aa: CASSITSPGSGNTIYF
d_call: .; clone_size: many; cdr3_length: 14; v_call: TRBV6-2/TRBV6-3; j_call: TRBJ2-1; cdr3_nt: TGTGCCAGCAGTGAGGGGGGGCCCTACAATGAGCAGTTCTTC; cdr3_aa: CASSEGGPYNEQFF
d_call: .; clone_size: few; cdr3_length: 17; v_call: TRBV7-9; j_call: TRBJ2-3; cdr3_nt: TGTGCCAGCAGCTCCCCGAACAGCCCGGGGGACGCAGATACGCAGTATTTT; cdr3_aa: CASSSPNSPGDADTQYF
d_call: .; clone_size: few; cdr3_length: 13; v_call: TRBV12-3/TRBV12-4; j_call: TRBJ2-5; cdr3_nt: TGTGCCAGCAGTTTAGACGAGGGGGAGACCCAGTACTTC; cdr3_aa: CASSLDEGETQYF
d_call: .; clone_size: few; cdr3_length: 15; v_call: TRBV9; j_call: TRBJ2-3; cdr3_nt: TGTGCCAGCAGCCCTCAGGGTTATAGCACAGATACGCAGTATTTT; cdr3_aa: CASSPQGYSTDTQYF
d_call: .; clone_size: few; cdr3_length: 14; v_call: TRBV11-3; j_call: TRBJ1-1; cdr3_nt: TGTGCCAGCAGCTTAGGACGAGCGGGTACTGAAGCTTTCTTT; cdr3_aa: CASSLGRAGTEAFF
d_call: .; clone_size: .; cdr3_length: 15; v_call: TRBV30; j_call: TRBJ1-4; cdr3_nt: TGTGCCTGGAGTGACTTCGGAAGGGCCTATGAAAAACTGTTTTTT; cdr3_aa: CAWSDFGRAYEKLFF
d_call: TRBD1; clone_size: few; cdr3_length: 14; v_call: TRBV7-2; j_call: TRBJ2-4; cdr3_nt: TGTGCCAGCAGCACCGGGACAGGTTTAGACATTCAGTACTTC; cdr3_aa: CASSTGTGLDIQYF
d_call: TRBD1; clone_size: .; cdr3_length: 14; v_call: TRBV11-2; j_call: TRBJ1-2; cdr3_nt: TGTGCCAGCAGCTTTGGACAGGGGACTGGCGGCTACACCTTC; cdr3_aa: CASSFGQGTGGYTF
d_call: .; clone_size: many; cdr3_length: 14; v_call: TRBV7-2; j_call: TRBJ1-2; cdr3_nt: TGTGCCAGCAGCTTCACTGAGACTAACTATGGCTACACCTTC; cdr3_aa: CASSFTETNYGYTF
d_call: .; clone_size: few; cdr3_length: 12; v_call: TRBV29-1; j_call: TRBJ1-3; cdr3_nt: TGCAGCGTTCTCACGGCTGGAAACACCATATATTTT; cdr3_aa: CSVLTAGNTIYF
d_call: .; clone_size: many; cdr3_length: 13; v_call: TRBV13; j_call: TRBJ1-1; cdr3_nt: TGTGCCAGCAGCACAGACAGAAGATATTGGGCTTTCTTT; cdr3_aa: CASSTDRRYWAFF
d_call: TRBD1; clone_size: .; cdr3_length: 15; v_call: TRBV27; j_call: TRBJ2-3; cdr3_nt: TGTGCCAGCCACGAGACAGGGGGCAGGACAGATACGCAGTATTTT; cdr3_aa: CASHETGGRTDTQYF
d_call: TRBD1; clone_size: few; cdr3_length: 15; v_call: TRBV7-2; j_call: TRBJ1-5; cdr3_nt: TGTGCCAGCAGCTTAGACAGGGGCGGGAATCAGCCCCAGCATTTT; cdr3_aa: CASSLDRGGNQPQHF
d_call: .; clone_size: .; cdr3_length: 15; v_call: TRBV7-7; j_call: TRBJ2-7; cdr3_nt: TGTGCTAGCAGCCCTGAAGTAGACAGGGCGGGGGAGCAGTACTTC; cdr3_aa: CASSPEVDRAGEQYF
d_call: TRBD1; clone_size: many; cdr3_length: 14; v_call: TRBV29-1; j_call: TRBJ2-2; cdr3_nt: TGCAGCGCCGCTAGGGACAGGGGCACCGGGGAGCTGTTTTTT; cdr3_aa: CSAARDRGTGELFF
d_call: TRBD1; clone_size: .; cdr3_length: 14; v_call: TRBV6-6; j_call: TRBJ2-7; cdr3_nt: TGTGCCAGCAGTCCCCGGGGACAGCCCTACGAGCAGTACTTC; cdr3_aa: CASSPRGQPYEQYF
d_call: TRBD1; clone_size: few; cdr3_length: 16; v_call: TRBV11-2; j_call: TRBJ1-2; cdr3_nt: TGTGCCAGCAGCTCCCCGGGGACAGGGGGGAACTATGGCTACACCTTC; cdr3_aa: CASSSPGTGGNYGYTF